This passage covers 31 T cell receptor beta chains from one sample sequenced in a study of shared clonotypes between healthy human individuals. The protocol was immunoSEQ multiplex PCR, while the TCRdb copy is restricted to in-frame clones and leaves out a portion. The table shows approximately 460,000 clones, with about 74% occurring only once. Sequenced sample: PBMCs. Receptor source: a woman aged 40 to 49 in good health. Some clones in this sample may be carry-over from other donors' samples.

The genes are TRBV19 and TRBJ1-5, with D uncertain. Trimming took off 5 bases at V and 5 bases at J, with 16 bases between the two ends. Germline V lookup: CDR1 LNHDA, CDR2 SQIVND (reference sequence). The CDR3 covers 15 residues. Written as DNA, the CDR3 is TGTGCCAGTAGTCTAACATATGGTTGGGATCAGCCCCAGCATTTT. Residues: CASSLTYGWDQPQHF. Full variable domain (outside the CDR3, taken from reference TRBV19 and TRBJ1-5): DGGITQSPKYLFRKEGQNVTLSCEQNLNHDAMYWYRQDPGQGLRLIYYSQIVNDFQKGDIAEGYSVSREKKESFPLTVTSAQKNPTAFYLCASSLTYGWDQPQHFGDGTRLSIL.

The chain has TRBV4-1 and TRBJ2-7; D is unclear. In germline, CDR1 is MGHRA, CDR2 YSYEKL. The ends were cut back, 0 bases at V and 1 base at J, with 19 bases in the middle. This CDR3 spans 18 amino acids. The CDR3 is CASSQDRARLGISYEQYF. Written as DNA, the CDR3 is TGCGCCAGCAGCCAAGATCGGGCTAGGCTCGGTATTTCCTACGAGCAGTACTTC.

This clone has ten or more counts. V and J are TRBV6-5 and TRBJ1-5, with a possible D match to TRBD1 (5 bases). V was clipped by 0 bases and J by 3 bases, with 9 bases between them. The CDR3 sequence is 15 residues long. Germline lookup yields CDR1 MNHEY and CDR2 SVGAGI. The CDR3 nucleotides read TGTGCCAGCAGTTACTCATCGACAGCCAATCAGCCCCAGCATTTT. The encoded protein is CASSYSSTANQPQHF.

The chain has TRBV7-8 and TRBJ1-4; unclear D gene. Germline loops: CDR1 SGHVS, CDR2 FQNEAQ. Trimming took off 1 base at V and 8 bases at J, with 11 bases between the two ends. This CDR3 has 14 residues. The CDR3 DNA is TGTGCCAGCAGCTTAGGCGGTATGGGGGAAAAACTGTTTTTT. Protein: CASSLGGMGEKLFF.

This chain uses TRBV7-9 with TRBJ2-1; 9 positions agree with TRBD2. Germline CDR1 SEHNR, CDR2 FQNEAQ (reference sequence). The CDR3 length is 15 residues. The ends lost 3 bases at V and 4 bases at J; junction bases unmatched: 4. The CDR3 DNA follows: TGTGCCAGCAGCTTTATAGCGGGAGAGTACAATGAGCAGTTCTTC. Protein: CASSFIAGEYNEQFF.

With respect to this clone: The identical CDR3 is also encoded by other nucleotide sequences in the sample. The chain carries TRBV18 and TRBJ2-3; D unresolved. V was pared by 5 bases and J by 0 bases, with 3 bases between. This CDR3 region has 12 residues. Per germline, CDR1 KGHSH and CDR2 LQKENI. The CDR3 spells CASSSSTDTQYF. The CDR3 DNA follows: TGTGCCAGCTCATCAAGCACAGATACGCAGTATTTT.

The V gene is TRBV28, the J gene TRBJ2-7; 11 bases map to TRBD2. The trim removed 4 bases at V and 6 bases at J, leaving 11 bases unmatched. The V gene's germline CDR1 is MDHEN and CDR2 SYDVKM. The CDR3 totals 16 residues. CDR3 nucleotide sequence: TGTGCCAGCAGTTCCCATTTGCTAGCGGGAGGAAGCGAGCAGTACTTC. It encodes CASSSHLLAGGSEQYF.

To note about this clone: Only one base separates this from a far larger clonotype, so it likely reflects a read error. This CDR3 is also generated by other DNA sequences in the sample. CDR3 in amino acids: CASTGTGETQYF. CDR3 coding DNA: TGTGCCAGCACGGGGACGGGGGAGACTCAGTACTTC. This chain connects TRBV2 to TRBJ2-5, with a weak D call TRBD2 (6 bases). Per germline, CDR1 SNHLY and CDR2 FYNNEI. The CDR3 spans 12 residues.

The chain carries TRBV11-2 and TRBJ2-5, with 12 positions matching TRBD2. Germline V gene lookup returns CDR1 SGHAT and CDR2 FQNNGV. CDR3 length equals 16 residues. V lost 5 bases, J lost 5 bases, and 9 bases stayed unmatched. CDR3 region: CASSQALAGGVETQYF. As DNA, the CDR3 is TGTGCCAGCAGCCAGGCACTAGCGGGAGGTGTGGAGACCCAGTACTTC.

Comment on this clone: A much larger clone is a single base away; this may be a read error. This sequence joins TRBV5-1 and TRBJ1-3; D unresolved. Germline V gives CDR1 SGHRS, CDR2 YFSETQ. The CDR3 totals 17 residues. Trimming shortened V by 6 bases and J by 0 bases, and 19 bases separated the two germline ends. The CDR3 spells CASTDLTAAGSGNTIYF. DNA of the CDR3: TGCGCCAGCACCGATTTGACCGCGGCTGGCTCTGGAAACACCATATATTTT.

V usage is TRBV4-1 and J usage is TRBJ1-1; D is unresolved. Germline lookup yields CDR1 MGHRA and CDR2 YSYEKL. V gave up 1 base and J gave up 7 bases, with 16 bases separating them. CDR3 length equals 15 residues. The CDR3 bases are TGCGCCAGCAGCCAAGGGTTTAGGGAGCAACTTGAAGCTTTCTTT. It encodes CASSQGFREQLEAFF.

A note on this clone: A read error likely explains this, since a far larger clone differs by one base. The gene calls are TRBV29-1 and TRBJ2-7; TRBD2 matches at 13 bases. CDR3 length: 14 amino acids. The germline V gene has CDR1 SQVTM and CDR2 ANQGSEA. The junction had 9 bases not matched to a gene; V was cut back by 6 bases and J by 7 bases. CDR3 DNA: TGCAGCGTCTTGACTAGCGGGAGGCTGGGGGAGCAGTACTTC. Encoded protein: CSVLTSGRLGEQYF.

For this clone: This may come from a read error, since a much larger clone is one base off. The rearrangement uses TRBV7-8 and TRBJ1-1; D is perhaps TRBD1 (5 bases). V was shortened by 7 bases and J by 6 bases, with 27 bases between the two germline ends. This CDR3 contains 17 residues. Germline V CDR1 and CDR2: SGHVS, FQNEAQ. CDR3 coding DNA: TGTGCCAGCACCCGGTGGGCAGGGAGGTTGGGGAAGGCTGAAGCTTTCTTT. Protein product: CASTRWAGRLGKAEAFF.

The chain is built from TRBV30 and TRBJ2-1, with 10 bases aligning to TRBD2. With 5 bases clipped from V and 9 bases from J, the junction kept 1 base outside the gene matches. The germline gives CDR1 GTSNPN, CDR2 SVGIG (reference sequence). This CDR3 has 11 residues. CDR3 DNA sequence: TGTGCCTGGCAGCGGGGGGGTGAGCAGTTCTTC. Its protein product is CAWQRGGEQFF.

CDR3 protein: CASRGDWGNQPQHF. The DNA of the CDR3 is TGTGCCAGTAGGGGAGATTGGGGCAATCAGCCCCAGCATTTT. The rearrangement uses TRBV19 and TRBJ1-5; D is unresolved. V gave up 6 bases and J gave up 2 bases, with 11 bases separating them. CDR1 is LNHDA and CDR2 is SQIVND in the germline V gene (reference sequence). The CDR3 is 14 amino acids.

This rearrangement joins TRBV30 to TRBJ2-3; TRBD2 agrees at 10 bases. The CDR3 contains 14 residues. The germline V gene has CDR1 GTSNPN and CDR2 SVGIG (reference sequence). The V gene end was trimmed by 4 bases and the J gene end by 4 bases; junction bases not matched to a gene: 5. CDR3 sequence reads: CAWILAGVADTQYF. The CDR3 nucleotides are TGTGCCTGGATTCTAGCGGGAGTGGCAGATACGCAGTATTTT.

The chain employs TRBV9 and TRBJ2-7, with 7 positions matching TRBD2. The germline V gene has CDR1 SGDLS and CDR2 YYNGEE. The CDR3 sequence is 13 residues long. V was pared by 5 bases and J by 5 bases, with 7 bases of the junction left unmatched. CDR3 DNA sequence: TGTGCCAGCAGTAAGAGCGGGATGAACGAGCAGTACTTC. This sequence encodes CASSKSGMNEQYF.

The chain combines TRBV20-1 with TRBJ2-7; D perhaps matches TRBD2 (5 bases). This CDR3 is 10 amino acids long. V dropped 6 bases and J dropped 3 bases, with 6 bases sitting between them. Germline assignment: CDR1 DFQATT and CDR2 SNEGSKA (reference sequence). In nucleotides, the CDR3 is TGCAGTGCACGGGACTACGAGCAGTACTTC. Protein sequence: CSARDYEQYF.

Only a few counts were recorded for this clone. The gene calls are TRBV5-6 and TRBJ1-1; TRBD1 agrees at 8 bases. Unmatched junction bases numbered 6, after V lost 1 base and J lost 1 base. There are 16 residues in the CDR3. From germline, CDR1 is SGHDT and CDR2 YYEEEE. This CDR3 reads CASSLLTTGANTEAFF. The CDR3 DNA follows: TGTGCCAGCAGCTTGCTAACGACAGGGGCGAACACTGAAGCTTTCTTT.

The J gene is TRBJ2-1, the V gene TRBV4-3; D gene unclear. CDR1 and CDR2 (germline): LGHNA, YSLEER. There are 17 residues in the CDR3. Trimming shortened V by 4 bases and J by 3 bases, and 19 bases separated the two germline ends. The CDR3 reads CASSPRWAPSGYNEQFF. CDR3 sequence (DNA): TGCGCCAGCAGCCCCCGATGGGCCCCGTCGGGCTACAATGAGCAGTTCTTC.

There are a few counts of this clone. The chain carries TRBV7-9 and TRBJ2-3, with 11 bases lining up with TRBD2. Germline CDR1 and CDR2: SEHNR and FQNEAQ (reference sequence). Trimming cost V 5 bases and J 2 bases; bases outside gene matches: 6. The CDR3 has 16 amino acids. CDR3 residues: CASSRGLAGYTDTQYF. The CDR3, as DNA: TGTGCCAGCAGCCGCGGACTAGCGGGCTACACAGATACGCAGTATTTT.

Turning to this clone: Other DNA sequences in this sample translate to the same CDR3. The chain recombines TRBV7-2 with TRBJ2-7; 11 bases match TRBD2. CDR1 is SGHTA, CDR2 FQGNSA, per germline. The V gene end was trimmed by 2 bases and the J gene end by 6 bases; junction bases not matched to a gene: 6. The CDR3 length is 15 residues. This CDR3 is CASSLLAGGQGEQYF. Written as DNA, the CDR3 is TGTGCCAGCAGCTTACTAGCGGGAGGCCAGGGCGAGCAGTACTTC.

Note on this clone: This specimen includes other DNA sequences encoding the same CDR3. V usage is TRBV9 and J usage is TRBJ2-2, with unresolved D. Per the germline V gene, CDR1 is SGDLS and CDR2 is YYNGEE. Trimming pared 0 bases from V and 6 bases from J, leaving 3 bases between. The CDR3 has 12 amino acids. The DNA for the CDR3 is TGTGCCAGCAGCGTAGAACCCGGGGAGCTGTTTTTT. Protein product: CASSVEPGELFF.

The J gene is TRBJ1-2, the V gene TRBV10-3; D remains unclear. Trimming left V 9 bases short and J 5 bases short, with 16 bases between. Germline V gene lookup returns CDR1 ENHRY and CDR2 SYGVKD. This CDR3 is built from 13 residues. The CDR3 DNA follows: TGTGCCATTCAGCGGGCCGGGGATTATGGCTACACCTTC. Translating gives CAIQRAGDYGYTF.

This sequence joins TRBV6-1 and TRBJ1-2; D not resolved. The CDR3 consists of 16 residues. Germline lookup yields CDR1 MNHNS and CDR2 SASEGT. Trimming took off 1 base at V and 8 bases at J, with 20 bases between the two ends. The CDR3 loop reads CASSEELRQVRPGYTF. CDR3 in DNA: TGTGCCAGCAGTGAAGAACTTAGGCAAGTTCGACCGGGCTACACCTTC.

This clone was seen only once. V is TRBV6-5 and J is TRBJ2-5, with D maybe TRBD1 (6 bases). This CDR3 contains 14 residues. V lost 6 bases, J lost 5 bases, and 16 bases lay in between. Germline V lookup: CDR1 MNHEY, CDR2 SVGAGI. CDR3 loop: CASRRTVSGETQYF. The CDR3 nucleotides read TGTGCCAGCAGGCGGACAGTCTCAGGGGAGACCCAGTACTTC.

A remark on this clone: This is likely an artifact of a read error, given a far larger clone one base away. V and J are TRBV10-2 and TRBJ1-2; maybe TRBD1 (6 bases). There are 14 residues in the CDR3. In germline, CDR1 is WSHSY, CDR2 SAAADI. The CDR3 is CASRDSGFNYGYAF. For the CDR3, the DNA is TGCGCCAGCAGGGACAGCGGGTTTAACTATGGCTACGCCTTC.

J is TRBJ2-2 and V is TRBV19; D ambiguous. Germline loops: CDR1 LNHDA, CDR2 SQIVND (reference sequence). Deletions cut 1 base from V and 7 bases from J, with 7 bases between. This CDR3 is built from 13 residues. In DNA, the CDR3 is TGTGCCAGTAGTATAGTGAAAGTCGGGGAGCTGTTTTTT. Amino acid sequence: CASSIVKVGELFF. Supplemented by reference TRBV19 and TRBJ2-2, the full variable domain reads DGGITQSPKYLFRKEGQNVTLSCEQNLNHDAMYWYRQDPGQGLRLIYYSQIVNDFQKGDIAEGYSVSREKKESFPLTVTSAQKNPTAFYLCASSIVKVGELFFGEGSRLTVL.

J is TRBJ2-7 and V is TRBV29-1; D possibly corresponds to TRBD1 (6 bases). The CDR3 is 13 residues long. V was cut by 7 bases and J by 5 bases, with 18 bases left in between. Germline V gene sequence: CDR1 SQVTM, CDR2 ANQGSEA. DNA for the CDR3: TGCAGCGCCGACACAGGGACGAGGGACGAGCAGTACTTC. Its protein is CSADTGTRDEQYF.

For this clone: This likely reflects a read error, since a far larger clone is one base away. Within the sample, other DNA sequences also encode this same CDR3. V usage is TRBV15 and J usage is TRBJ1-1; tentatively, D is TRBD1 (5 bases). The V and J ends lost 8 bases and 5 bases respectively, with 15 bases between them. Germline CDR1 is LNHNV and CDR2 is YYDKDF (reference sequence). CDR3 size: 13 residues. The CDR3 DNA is TGTGCCACCGGCGCGTGGGGGGTAACTGAAGCTTTCTTT. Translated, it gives CATGAWGVTEAFF. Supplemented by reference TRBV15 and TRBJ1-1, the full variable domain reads DAMVIQNPRYQVTQFGKPVTLSCSQTLNHNVMYWYQQKSSQAPKLLFHYYDKDFNNEADTPDNFQSRRPNTSFCFLDIRSPGLGDTAMYLCATGAWGVTEAFFGQGTRLTVV.

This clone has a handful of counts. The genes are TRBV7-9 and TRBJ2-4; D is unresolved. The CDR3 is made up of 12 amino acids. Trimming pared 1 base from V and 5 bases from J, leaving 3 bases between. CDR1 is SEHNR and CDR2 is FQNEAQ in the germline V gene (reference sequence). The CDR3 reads CASSLDQNIQYF. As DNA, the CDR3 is TGTGCCAGCAGCTTAGACCAAAACATTCAGTACTTC. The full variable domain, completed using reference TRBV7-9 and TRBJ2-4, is DTGVSQNPRHKITKRGQNVTFRCDPISEHNRLYWYRQTLGQGPEFLTYFQNEAQLEKSRLLSDRFSAERPKGSFSTLEIQRTEQGDSAMYLCASSLDQNIQYFGAGTRLSVL.